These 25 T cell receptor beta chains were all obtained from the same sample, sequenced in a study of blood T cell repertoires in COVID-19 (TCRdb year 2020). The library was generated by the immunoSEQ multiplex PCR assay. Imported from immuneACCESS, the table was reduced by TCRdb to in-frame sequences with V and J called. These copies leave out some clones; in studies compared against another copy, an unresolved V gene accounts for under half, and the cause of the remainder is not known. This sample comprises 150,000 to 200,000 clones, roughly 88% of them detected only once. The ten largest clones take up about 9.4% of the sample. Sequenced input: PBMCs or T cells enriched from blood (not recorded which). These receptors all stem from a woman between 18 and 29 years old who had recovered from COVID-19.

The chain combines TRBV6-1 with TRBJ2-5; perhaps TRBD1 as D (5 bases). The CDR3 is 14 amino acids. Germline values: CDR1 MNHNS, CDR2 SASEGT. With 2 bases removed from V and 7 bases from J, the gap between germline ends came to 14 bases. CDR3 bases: TGTGCCAGCAGTGAACGGGCCAGGGAAACGACCCAGTACTTC. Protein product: CASSERARETTQYF.

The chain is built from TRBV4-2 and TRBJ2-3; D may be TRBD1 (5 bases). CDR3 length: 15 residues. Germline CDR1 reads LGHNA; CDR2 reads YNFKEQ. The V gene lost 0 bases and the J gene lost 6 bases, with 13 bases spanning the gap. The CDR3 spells CASSQDSGSGDTQYF. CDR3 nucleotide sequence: TGTGCCAGCAGCCAAGATTCAGGGTCCGGGGATACGCAGTATTTT.

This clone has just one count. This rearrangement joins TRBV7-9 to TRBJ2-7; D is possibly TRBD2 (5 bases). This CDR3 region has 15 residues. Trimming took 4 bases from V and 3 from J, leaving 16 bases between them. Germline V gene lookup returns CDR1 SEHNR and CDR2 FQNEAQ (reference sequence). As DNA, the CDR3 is TGTGCCAGCAGCTCCCCCGGGGTAGATAGCTACGAGCAGTACTTC. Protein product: CASSSPGVDSYEQYF.

The CDR3: CASSSVDSPSNQPQHF. The CDR3 DNA is TGTGCCAGCAGTTCCGTGGACAGTCCTAGCAATCAGCCCCAGCATTTT. The chain recombines TRBV27 with TRBJ1-5; D may be TRBD1 (6 bases). This CDR3 region has 16 residues. Trimming shortened V by 4 bases and J by 0 bases, and 13 bases separated the two germline ends. The germline CDR1 and CDR2 sequences are MNHEY and SMNVEV (reference sequence).

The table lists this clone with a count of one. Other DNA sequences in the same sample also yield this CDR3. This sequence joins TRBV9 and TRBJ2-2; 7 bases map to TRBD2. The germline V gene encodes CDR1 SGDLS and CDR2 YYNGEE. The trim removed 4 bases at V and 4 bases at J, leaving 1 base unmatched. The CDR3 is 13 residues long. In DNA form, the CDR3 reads TGTGCCAGCAGCCCGGGGGGCACCGGGGAGCTGTTTTTT. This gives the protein CASSPGGTGELFF.

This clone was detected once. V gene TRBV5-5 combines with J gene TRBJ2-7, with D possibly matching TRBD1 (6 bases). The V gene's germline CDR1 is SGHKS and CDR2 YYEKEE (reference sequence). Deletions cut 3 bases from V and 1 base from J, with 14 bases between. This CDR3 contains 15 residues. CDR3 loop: CASSSYSGQSYEQYF. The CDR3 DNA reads TGTGCCAGCAGCTCATACTCGGGACAATCCTACGAGCAGTACTTC.

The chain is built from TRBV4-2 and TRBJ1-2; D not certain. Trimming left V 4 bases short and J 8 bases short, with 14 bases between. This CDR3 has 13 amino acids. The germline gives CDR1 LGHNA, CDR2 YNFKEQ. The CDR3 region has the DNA TGTGCCAGCAGCCTCTCCCAGGATGTCGGCTACACCTTC. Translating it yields CASSLSQDVGYTF.

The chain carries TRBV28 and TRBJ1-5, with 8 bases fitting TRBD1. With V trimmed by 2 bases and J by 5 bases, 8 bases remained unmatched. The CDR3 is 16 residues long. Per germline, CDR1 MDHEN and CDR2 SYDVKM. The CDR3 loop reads CASSLRPGQVDQPQHF. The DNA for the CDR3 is TGTGCCAGCAGTTTAAGGCCGGGACAGGTTGATCAGCCCCAGCATTTT.

In DNA, the CDR3 is TGTGCCAGCAGTGGGTTCCGGGACAGGGGCAATGAGCAGTTCTTC. As protein: CASSGFRDRGNEQFF. The genes are TRBV25-1 and TRBJ2-1; 10 nucleotides line up with TRBD1. This CDR3 comprises 15 residues. The V gene end was trimmed by 4 bases and the J gene end by 6 bases; junction bases not matched to a gene: 6. Germline assignment: CDR1 MGHDK and CDR2 SYGVNS.

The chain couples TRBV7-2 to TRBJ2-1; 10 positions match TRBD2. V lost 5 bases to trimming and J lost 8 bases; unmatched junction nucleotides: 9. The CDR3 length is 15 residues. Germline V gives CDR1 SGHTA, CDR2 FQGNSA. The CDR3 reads CASSPLAGAGHEQFF. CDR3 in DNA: TGTGCCAGCAGCCCTCTAGCGGGAGCGGGCCATGAGCAGTTCTTC.

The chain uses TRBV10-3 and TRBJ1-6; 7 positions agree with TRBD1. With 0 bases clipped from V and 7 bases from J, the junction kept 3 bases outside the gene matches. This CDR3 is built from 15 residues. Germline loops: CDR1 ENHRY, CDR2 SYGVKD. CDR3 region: CAISESGDRNSPLHF. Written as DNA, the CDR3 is TGTGCCATCAGTGAGTCGGGGGACAGAAATTCACCCCTCCACTTT.

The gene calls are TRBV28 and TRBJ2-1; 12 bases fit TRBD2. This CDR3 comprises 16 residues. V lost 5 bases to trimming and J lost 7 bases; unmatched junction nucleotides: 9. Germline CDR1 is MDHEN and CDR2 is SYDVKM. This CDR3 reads CASSLRLAGVINEQFF. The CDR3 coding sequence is TGTGCCAGCAGTCTACGACTAGCGGGAGTCATAAATGAGCAGTTCTTC.

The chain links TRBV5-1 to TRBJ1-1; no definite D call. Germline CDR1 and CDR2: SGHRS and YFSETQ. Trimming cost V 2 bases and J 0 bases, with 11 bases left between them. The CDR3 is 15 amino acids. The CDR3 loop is CASSFAREVNTEAFF. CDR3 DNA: TGCGCCAGCAGCTTCGCCCGGGAGGTGAACACTGAAGCTTTCTTT.

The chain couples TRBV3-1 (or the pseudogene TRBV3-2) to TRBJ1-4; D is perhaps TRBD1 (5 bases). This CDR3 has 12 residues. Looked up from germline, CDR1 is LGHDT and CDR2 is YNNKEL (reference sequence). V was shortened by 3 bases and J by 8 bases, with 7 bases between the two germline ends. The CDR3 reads CASSQGGEKLFF. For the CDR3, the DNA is TGTGCCAGCAGCCAGGGGGGAGAAAAACTGTTTTTT.

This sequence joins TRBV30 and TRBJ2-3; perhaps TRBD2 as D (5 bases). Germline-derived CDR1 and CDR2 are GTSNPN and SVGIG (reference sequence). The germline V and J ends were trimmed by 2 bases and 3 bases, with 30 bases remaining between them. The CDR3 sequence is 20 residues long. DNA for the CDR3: TGTGCCTGGAGTCTGGGCCTAGGGCGGGCGCCTACACCCTCAACAGATACGCAGTATTTT. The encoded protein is CAWSLGLGRAPTPSTDTQYF.

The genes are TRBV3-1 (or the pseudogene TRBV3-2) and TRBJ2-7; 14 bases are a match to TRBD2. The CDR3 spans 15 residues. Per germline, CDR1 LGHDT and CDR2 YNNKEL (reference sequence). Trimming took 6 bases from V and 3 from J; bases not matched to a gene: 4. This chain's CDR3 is CASRGGTSGSYEQYF. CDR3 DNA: TGTGCCAGCAGGGGGGGGACTAGCGGGAGCTACGAGCAGTACTTC.

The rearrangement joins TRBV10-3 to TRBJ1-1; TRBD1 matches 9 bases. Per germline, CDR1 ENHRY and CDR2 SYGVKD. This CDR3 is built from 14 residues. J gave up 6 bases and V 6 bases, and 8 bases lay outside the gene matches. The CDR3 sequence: CAISPGQGSSEAFF. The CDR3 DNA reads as TGTGCCATCAGCCCGGGACAGGGATCATCTGAAGCTTTCTTT.

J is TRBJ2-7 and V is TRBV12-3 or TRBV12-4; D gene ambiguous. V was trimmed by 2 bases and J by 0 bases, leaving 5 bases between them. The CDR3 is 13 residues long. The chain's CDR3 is CASSLRYSYEQYF. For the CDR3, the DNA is TGTGCCAGCAGTTTACGGTACTCCTACGAGCAGTACTTC.

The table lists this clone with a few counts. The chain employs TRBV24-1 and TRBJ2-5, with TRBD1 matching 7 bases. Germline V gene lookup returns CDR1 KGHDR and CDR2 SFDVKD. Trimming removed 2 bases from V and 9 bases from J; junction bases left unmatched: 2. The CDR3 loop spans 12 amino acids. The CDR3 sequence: CATSDWQGAQYF. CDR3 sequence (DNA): TGTGCCACCAGTGATTGGCAGGGGGCCCAGTACTTC.

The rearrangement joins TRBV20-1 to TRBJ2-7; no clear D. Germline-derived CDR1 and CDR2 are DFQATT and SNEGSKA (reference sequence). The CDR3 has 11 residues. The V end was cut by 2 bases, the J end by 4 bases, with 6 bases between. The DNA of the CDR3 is TGCAGTGCTAGACAGGCTTACGAGCAGTACTTC. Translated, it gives CSARQAYEQYF.

The CDR3 here is CASSQAGDYGYTF. The DNA for the CDR3 is TGTGCCAGCAGCCAGGCCGGGGACTATGGCTACACCTTC. The chain has TRBV7-9 and TRBJ1-2, with D uncertain. V lost 5 bases, J lost 3 bases, and 10 bases lay in between. CDR3 length: 13 residues. Germline lookup yields CDR1 SEHNR and CDR2 FQNEAQ (reference sequence).

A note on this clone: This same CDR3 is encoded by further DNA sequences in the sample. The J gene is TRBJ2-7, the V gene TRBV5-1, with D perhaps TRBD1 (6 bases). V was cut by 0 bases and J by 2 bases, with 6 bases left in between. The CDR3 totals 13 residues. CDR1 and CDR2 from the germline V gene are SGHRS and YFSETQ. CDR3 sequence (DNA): TGCGCCAGCAGCTTGGACAGGGCCTACGAGCAGTACTTC. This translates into CASSLDRAYEQYF.

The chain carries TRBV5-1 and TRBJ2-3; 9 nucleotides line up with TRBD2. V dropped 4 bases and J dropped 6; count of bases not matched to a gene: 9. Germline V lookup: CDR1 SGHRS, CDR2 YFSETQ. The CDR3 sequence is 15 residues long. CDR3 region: CASSVSSGIGDTQYF. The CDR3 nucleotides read TGCGCCAGCAGCGTCTCTAGCGGGATCGGGGATACGCAGTATTTT. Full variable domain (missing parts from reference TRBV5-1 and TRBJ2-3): KAGVTQTPRYLIKTRGQQVTLSCSPISGHRSVSWYQQTPGQGLQFLFEYFSETQRNKGNFPGRFSGRQFSNSRSEMNVSTLELGDSALYLCASSVSSGIGDTQYFGPGTRLTVL.

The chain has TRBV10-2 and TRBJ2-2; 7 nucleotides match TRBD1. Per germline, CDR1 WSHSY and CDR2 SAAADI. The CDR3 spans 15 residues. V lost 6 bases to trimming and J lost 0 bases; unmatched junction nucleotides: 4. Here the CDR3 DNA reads TGCGCCAGCAGGGCCGGGACAGCGAACACCGGGGAGCTGTTTTTT. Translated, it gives CASRAGTANTGELFF.

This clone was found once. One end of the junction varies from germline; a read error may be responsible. The CDR3 here is CARSRPGFQYGYTF. CDR3 coding DNA: TGCGCCCGCAGCCGCCCCGGGTTCCAGTATGGCTACACCTTC. The chain employs TRBV4-1 and TRBJ1-2; D ambiguous. The CDR3 extends over 14 amino acids. Germline V CDR1 and CDR2: MGHRA, YSYEKL.